Below are 22 T cell receptor beta chains sequenced from a single sample in a study of cytomegalovirus exposure and HLA in healthy donors. PCR was performed using 60 Vbeta and 13 Jbeta primers. Clones were read by immunoSEQ multiplex PCR, and TCRdb kept only the in-frame ones, dropping some. The data show just over 150,000 clones, about 75% seen once. Sequenced sample: PBMCs. These receptors were taken from a female donor in good health and CMV-seronegative.

The chain is built from TRBV5-1 and TRBJ2-5, with 7 bases matching TRBD2. There are 15 residues in the CDR3. The germline gives CDR1 SGHRS, CDR2 YFSETQ. V trimming: 5 bases; J trimming: 1 base; junction bases outside the gene matches: 8. CDR3 residues: CASRQMRETQETQYF. In DNA form, the CDR3 reads TGCGCCAGCAGACAAATGCGGGAGACCCAAGAGACCCAGTACTTC.

This clone has more than one count but fewer than ten. V gene TRBV19 combines with J gene TRBJ2-3, with 8 bases lining up with TRBD1. This CDR3 has 13 amino acids. Germline CDR1 and CDR2: LNHDA and SQIVND (reference sequence). The J segment lost 6 bases and the V segment lost 5 bases, leaving 4 bases of the junction unmatched. The CDR3 loop is CASSPTGADTQYF. CDR3 bases: TGTGCCAGTAGTCCGACAGGGGCGGATACGCAGTATTTT.

This clone was observed a few times. This chain links TRBV5-1 with TRBJ1-4, with D possibly TRBD1 on 6 matching bases. V gave up 5 bases and J gave up 8 bases, with 19 bases separating them. The CDR3 has 15 residues. The germline CDR1 and CDR2 sequences are SGHRS and YFSETQ. The CDR3 DNA reads TGCGCCAGCAGGAAGTTAACAGGGAGTGGGGAAAAACTGTTTTTT. It translates to CASRKLTGSGEKLFF.

The rearrangement uses TRBV11-2 and TRBJ1-3; TRBD1 aligns across 10 bases. The V gene end was trimmed by 3 bases and the J gene end by 4 bases; junction bases not matched to a gene: 6. Germline CDR1 reads SGHAT; CDR2 reads FQNNGV. The CDR3 runs to 16 residues. The chain's CDR3 is CASSFGGQGTGNTIYF. The CDR3 DNA reads TGTGCCAGCAGCTTCGGGGGACAGGGGACAGGAAACACCATATATTTT.

The chain links TRBV7-9 to TRBJ2-2; D is possibly TRBD2 (5 bases). CDR3 length equals 15 residues. Germline V gives CDR1 SEHNR, CDR2 FQNEAQ (reference sequence). Trimming pared 7 bases from V and 5 bases from J, leaving 17 bases between. Here the CDR3 DNA reads TGTGCCAGCACCCGAGGAGGCGGCATGACCGGGGAGCTGTTTTTT. This encodes CASTRGGGMTGELFF. The full variable domain, its missing parts supplied by reference TRBV7-9 and TRBJ2-2, is DTGVSQNPRHKITKRGQNVTFRCDPISEHNRLYWYRQTLGQGPEFLTYFQNEAQLEKSRLLSDRFSAERPKGSFSTLEIQRTEQGDSAMYLCASTRGGGMTGELFFGEGSRLTVL.

As DNA, the CDR3 is TGTGCTAGTGGTACCAGGGTGGATAATTCACCCCTCCACTTT. This codes for CASGTRVDNSPLHF. This chain connects TRBV12-5 to TRBJ1-6; TRBD1 might be the D (5 bases). The germline V gene encodes CDR1 LGHNT and CDR2 FRNRAP. There are 14 residues in the CDR3. Trimming removed 5 bases at V and 5 bases at J, with 10 bases between.

The J gene is TRBJ2-5, the V gene TRBV19; D possibly corresponds to TRBD1 (5 bases). Looked up from germline, CDR1 is LNHDA and CDR2 is SQIVND (reference sequence). The CDR3 loop spans 14 amino acids. V gave up 6 bases and J gave up 5 bases, with 16 bases separating them. The CDR3 nucleotides are TGTGCCAGTAGCCACCCAGCAGGGATCGAGACCCAGTACTTC. Protein product: CASSHPAGIETQYF.

V usage is TRBV19 and J usage is TRBJ1-5, with a possible D match to TRBD1 (6 bases). This CDR3 comprises 16 residues. Germline V gene data show CDR1 as LNHDA and CDR2 as SQIVND (reference sequence). V lost 3 bases and J lost 10, with 22 bases in between. The CDR3 bases are TGTGCCAGTAGTATCGAGGGGGACCGTCACGGGTCCCCCCAGCATTTT. Residues: CASSIEGDRHGSPQHF.

Points on this clone: Sequence at one end of the junction differs from germline and may be a read error. This chain joins TRBV5-4 and TRBJ2-6; TRBD1 aligns across 7 bases. CDR3 length: 17 residues. CDR1 and CDR2 (germline): SGHNT, YYREEE (reference sequence). The CDR3 nucleotides are TGTGCCAGCAGCGCCCCACAGGGGAAAGCTGGGGCCAACGGCCTGACTTTC. Its protein product is CASSAPQGKAGANGLTF.

This chain connects TRBV18 to TRBJ2-3; a weak D match, TRBD2 (5 bases). CDR1 is KGHSH, CDR2 LQKENI, per germline. The CDR3 runs to 15 residues. The V gene lost 0 bases and the J gene lost 6 bases, with 13 bases spanning the gap. The chain's CDR3 is CASSPPGGRADTQYF. The CDR3 bases are TGTGCCAGCTCACCACCCGGCGGGCGGGCGGATACGCAGTATTTT.

V and J are TRBV5-1 and TRBJ2-2, with D perhaps matching TRBD1 (5 bases). Trimming shortened V by 4 bases and J by 7 bases, and 11 bases separated the two germline ends. The length of the CDR3 is 13 residues. Germline V gene sequence: CDR1 SGHRS, CDR2 YFSETQ. The CDR3 DNA reads as TGCGCCAGCAGCCCAGGGTATAACGGGGAGCTGTTTTTT. Its translation is CASSPGYNGELFF. The whole variable domain, filled in from reference TRBV5-1 and TRBJ2-2, reads KAGVTQTPRYLIKTRGQQVTLSCSPISGHRSVSWYQQTPGQGLQFLFEYFSETQRNKGNFPGRFSGRQFSNSRSEMNVSTLELGDSALYLCASSPGYNGELFFGEGSRLTVL.

This clone was counted between two and nine times. The rearrangement joins TRBV7-3 to TRBJ2-7; D may be TRBD2 (6 bases). The CDR3 spans 15 residues. Between the trimmed V and J ends, which lost 5 bases and 3 bases, there was a span of 17 bases. CDR1 and CDR2 (germline): SGHTA, FQGTGA. DNA for the CDR3: TGTGCCAGCAGCGCGGGAAAGGGTCGAGACTACGAGCAGTACTTC. This translates into CASSAGKGRDYEQYF.

The J gene is TRBJ2-7, the V gene TRBV2; D is perhaps TRBD1 (6 bases). This CDR3 is built from 13 residues. V dropped 6 bases and J dropped 4 bases, with 13 bases sitting between them. Germline loops: CDR1 SNHLY, CDR2 FYNNEI. The CDR3 is CASSPNRGYEQYF. The CDR3 DNA follows: TGTGCCAGCAGCCCTAATAGGGGGTACGAGCAGTACTTC.

The rearrangement uses TRBV7-3 and TRBJ2-1; 9 bases are shared with TRBD1. The CDR3 sequence is 16 residues long. Germline-derived CDR1 and CDR2 are SGHTA and FQGTGA. V was pared by 5 bases and J by 4 bases, with 9 bases of the junction left unmatched. The CDR3 region has the DNA TGTGCCAGCAGCCTAGATGCGGGACAGGGTTACAATGAGCAGTTCTTC. This encodes CASSLDAGQGYNEQFF.

The chain carries TRBV7-3 and TRBJ2-6; possibly TRBD2 for D (6 bases). Germline V lookup: CDR1 SGHTA, CDR2 FQGTGA. CDR3 length: 14 amino acids. V gave up 6 bases and J gave up 2 bases, with 8 bases separating them. The CDR3 sequence is CASRREAGANVLTF. The CDR3 nucleotides read TGTGCCAGCAGGAGGGAGGCTGGGGCCAACGTCCTGACTTTC.

This chain uses TRBV6-6 with TRBJ2-7, with TRBD1 identical over 7 bases. J was trimmed by 1 base and V by 4 bases; bases with no gene match: 4. Germline lookup yields CDR1 MNHNY and CDR2 SVGAGI (reference sequence). The CDR3 is made up of 14 amino acids. The CDR3: CASSWDSLSYEQYF. The CDR3 DNA reads as TGTGCCAGCAGTTGGGACAGCCTGTCCTACGAGCAGTACTTC.

The V call is TRBV27, the J call TRBJ1-1; possible D gene TRBD1, 5 bases. The V end was cut by 0 bases, the J end by 0 bases, with 11 bases between. Germline V gives CDR1 MNHEY, CDR2 SMNVEV (reference sequence). The CDR3 sequence is 16 residues long. CDR3 sequence (DNA): TGTGCCAGCAGTTTATCGGCAGGGCATATGAACACTGAAGCTTTCTTT. Translating it yields CASSLSAGHMNTEAFF.

The count of this clone is one. The gene calls are TRBV11-2 and TRBJ2-7; TRBD1 agrees at 9 bases. The germline gives CDR1 SGHAT, CDR2 FQNNGV. V lost 2 bases, J lost 2 bases, and 4 bases stayed unmatched. This CDR3 has 15 amino acids. The CDR3 DNA is TGTGCCAGCAGCTTAACCGGGACAGGGCCCTACGAGCAGTACTTC. This translates into CASSLTGTGPYEQYF.

This clone showed up just a few times. The chain uses TRBV7-6 and TRBJ2-5; D might be TRBD1 (6 bases). Germline V gene lookup returns CDR1 SGHVS and CDR2 FNYEAQ. This CDR3 is built from 14 residues. V was trimmed by 2 bases and J by 5 bases, leaving 12 bases between them. The CDR3 DNA is TGTGCCAGCAGCTTAAGTACAGGGAGCGAGACCCAGTACTTC. Amino acid sequence: CASSLSTGSETQYF.

CDR3 bases: TGTGCCAGCAGTGAAGGGGGGAGGGAGGGGGAAAAACTGTTTTTT. Translated: CASSEGGREGEKLFF. The V and J genes are TRBV2 and TRBJ1-4; maybe TRBD1 (5 bases). Looked up from germline, CDR1 is SNHLY and CDR2 is FYNNEI. V lost 1 base and J lost 8, with 14 bases in between. This CDR3 is built from 15 residues.

The table lists this clone with a few counts. The chain uses TRBV6-5 and TRBJ2-7, with D possibly matching TRBD1 (7 bases). V lost 5 bases and J 2 bases, leaving 16 bases between the germline ends. The CDR3 contains 15 residues. Per the germline V gene, CDR1 is MNHEY and CDR2 is SVGAGI. The CDR3 DNA is TGTGCCAGCAGTCCCGGGCCAGGGGGGACCTACGAGCAGTACTTC. Translation: CASSPGPGGTYEQYF.

The sample holds a few counts of this clone. The chain is built from TRBV30 and TRBJ1-5; no definite D call. V lost 2 bases and J lost 0, with 11 bases in between. Germline loops: CDR1 GTSNPN, CDR2 SVGIG (reference sequence). The CDR3 sequence is 15 residues long. The CDR3: CAWSPHSYSNQPQHF. DNA for the CDR3: TGTGCCTGGAGTCCCCACAGTTATAGCAATCAGCCCCAGCATTTT.